One sample yielded the 23 T cell receptor beta chains listed below, sequenced in a study of identical twins. TCRdb redid the calling of the 5' RACE reads with MiXCR, one entry per CDR3 protein. The data show 210,000 or so distinct CDR3 sequences, around a sixth seen once. This sample also appeared in a second study, on T cells expressing NK-cell markers.

The material sequenced was CD8+ T cells sorted from blood. The source of these receptors is a woman under 30 in good health.

This chain uses TRBV28 with TRBJ1-4; 7 positions match TRBD1. This CDR3 region has 16 residues. With V trimmed by 5 bases and J by 3 bases, 9 bases remained unmatched. Germline V lookup: CDR1 MDHEN, CDR2 SYDVKM. This CDR3 reads CASSPTGKIPNEKLFF. CDR3 DNA sequence: TGTGCCAGCAGTCCGACAGGGAAAATACCTAATGAAAAACTGTTTTTT.

This clonotype was counted ten times or more. The chain joins TRBV29-1 to TRBJ2-6; D ambiguous. This CDR3 contains 13 residues. CDR1 and CDR2 (germline): SQVTM, ANQGSEA. Trimming took 4 bases from V and 2 from J, leaving 6 bases between them. The DNA of the CDR3 is TGCAGCGTTGTGTGGGCTGGGGCCAACGTCCTGACTTTC. Amino acids: CSVVWAGANVLTF. The full variable domain, rest sourced from reference TRBV29-1 and TRBJ2-6, is SAVISQKPSRDICQRGTSLTIQCQVDSQVTMMFWYRQQPGQSLTLIATANQGSEATYESGFVIDKFPISRPNLTFSTLTVSNMSPEDSSIYLCSVVWAGANVLTFGAGSRLTVL.

This chain uses TRBV12-3 or TRBV12-4 with TRBJ2-3; 7 nucleotides agree with TRBD2. With V trimmed by 4 bases and J by 2 bases, 6 bases remained unmatched. CDR3 length: 15 amino acids. The CDR3 DNA is TGTGCCAGCAGTTCCGCTAGCGGTGTCACAGATACGCAGTATTTT. Translated: CASSSASGVTDTQYF.

This chain links TRBV27 with TRBJ2-7, with a tentative D call TRBD1 (5 bases). V was pared by 0 bases and J by 0 bases, with 12 bases between. Per the germline V gene, CDR1 is MNHEY and CDR2 is SMNVEV (reference sequence). This CDR3 comprises 16 residues. CDR3 nucleotides: TGTGCCAGCAGTTTATCCCCAGGGTCTAGCTCCTACGAGCAGTACTTC. The encoded protein is CASSLSPGSSSYEQYF.

V and J are TRBV11-2 and TRBJ2-1; TRBD2 aligns across 8 bases. V lost 0 bases and J lost 0; bases outside the gene matches: 4. This CDR3 contains 17 residues. CDR1 SGHAT and CDR2 FQNNGV come from the germline V gene. This chain's CDR3 is CASSLDRSGSSYNEQFF. CDR3 DNA: TGTGCCAGCAGCTTAGATAGAAGCGGGAGCTCCTACAATGAGCAGTTCTTC. The complete variable domain, with remaining parts taken from reference TRBV11-2 and TRBJ2-1, reads EAGVAQSPRYKIIEKRQSVAFWCNPISGHATLYWYQQILGQGPKLLIQFQNNGVVDDSQLPKDRFSAERLKGVDSTLKIQPAKLEDSAVYLCASSLDRSGSSYNEQFFGPGTRLTVL.

This clonotype was seen a handful of times. CDR3 protein: CASSLGERGSYEQYF. In DNA, the CDR3 is TGTGCCAGCAGCCTGGGGGAGCGGGGGTCCTACGAGCAGTACTTC. This chain connects TRBV6-2 or TRBV6-3 to TRBJ2-7, with 8 bases aligning to TRBD2. With V trimmed by 6 bases and J by 1 base, 8 bases remained unmatched. Germline V CDR1 and CDR2: MNHEY, SVGEGT. This CDR3 is 15 amino acids long.

In its sample, this clonotype was seen a few times. The J gene is TRBJ2-7, the V gene TRBV12-3 or TRBV12-4; D is unclear. Trimming left V 5 bases short and J 2 bases short, with 13 bases between. CDR3 length: 14 amino acids. CDR3 sequence (DNA): TGTGCCAGCAGTCCTACACGACATACCTACGAGCAGTACTTC. Its protein product is CASSPTRHTYEQYF.

This clonotype has just a few counts. V usage is TRBV7-9 and J usage is TRBJ1-3; no reliable D call. Germline V gives CDR1 SEHNR, CDR2 FQNEAQ (reference sequence). The CDR3 runs 12 residues. V lost 5 bases, J lost 8 bases, and 10 bases lay in between. This chain's CDR3 is CASSAAPDTIYF. CDR3 sequence (DNA): TGTGCCAGCAGCGCCGCCCCGGACACCATATATTTT.

The rearrangement joins TRBV7-9 to TRBJ2-7, with D unresolved. Germline V gives CDR1 SEHNR, CDR2 FQNEAQ (reference sequence). CDR3 length equals 14 residues. V lost 5 bases, J lost 9 bases, and 20 bases lay in between. Written as DNA, the CDR3 is TGTGCCAGCAGCCCGATCGCCGACGTTTATGTGCAGTACTTC. Its protein product is CASSPIADVYVQYF.

The genes are TRBV7-6 and TRBJ2-1, with 7 bases matching TRBD2. CDR3 length: 16 amino acids. Trimming at V came to 1 base and at J to 2 bases, leaving 5 bases not matched to a gene. CDR1 and CDR2 (germline): SGHVS, FNYEAQ. As DNA, the CDR3 is TGTGCCAGCAGCTTAGTCGCGGGAGAAGCCTACAATGAGCAGTTCTTC. This sequence encodes CASSLVAGEAYNEQFF.

The chain joins TRBV7-9 to TRBJ2-1; no clear D. The CDR3 has 13 residues. V lost 6 bases to trimming and J lost 1 base, with 7 bases between them. The germline V gene has CDR1 SEHNR and CDR2 FQNEAQ (reference sequence). The CDR3 loop is CASSKGSYNEQFF. In DNA form, the CDR3 reads TGTGCCAGCAGTAAGGGATCCTACAATGAGCAGTTCTTC.

The gene calls are TRBV12-3 or TRBV12-4 and TRBJ2-7; 9 bases are a match to TRBD2. With 9 bases clipped from V and 3 bases from J, the junction kept 9 bases outside the gene matches. The CDR3 spans 14 residues. The CDR3 loop is CASSQREDLYEQYF. In DNA, the CDR3 is TGTGCCAGTTCCCAGCGGGAGGATCTCTACGAGCAGTACTTC.

This clonotype was detected a few times. J is TRBJ2-1 and V is TRBV5-6; D ambiguous. This CDR3 spans 12 amino acids. Germline loops: CDR1 SGHDT, CDR2 YYEEEE. V was trimmed by 3 bases and J by 7 bases, leaving 8 bases between them. DNA for the CDR3: TGTGCCAGCAGCTACGGTTTGAATGAGCAGTTCTTC. Translating gives CASSYGLNEQFF. The full variable domain, its missing parts supplied by reference TRBV5-6 and TRBJ2-1, is DAGVTQSPTHLIKTRGQQVTLRCSPKSGHDTVSWYQQALGQGPQFIFQYYEEEERQRGNFPDRFSGHQFPNYSSELNVNALLLGDSALYLCASSYGLNEQFFGPGTRLTVL.

The chain is built from TRBV29-1 and TRBJ1-4; D gene uncertain. Looked up from germline, CDR1 is SQVTM and CDR2 is ANQGSEA. Trimming shortened V by 7 bases and J by 9 bases, and 21 bases separated the two germline ends. This CDR3 is built from 14 residues. In DNA, the CDR3 is TGCAGCGCCCTTACCGGGTCTTTGAGGCAAAAACTGTTTTTT. Amino acids: CSALTGSLRQKLFF.

CDR3 in DNA: TGTGCCAGCACCCTCCGGGACAGGGGGCTCAATGAGCAGTTCTTC. Its translation is CASTLRDRGLNEQFF. The genes are TRBV7-2 and TRBJ2-1; 12 bases fit TRBD1. Unmatched junction bases numbered 7, after V lost 7 bases and J lost 6 bases. Per germline, CDR1 SGHTA and CDR2 FQGNSA. The CDR3 length is 15 residues.

The table lists this clonotype with a few counts. This sequence joins TRBV15 and TRBJ2-7; D may be TRBD1 or TRBD2 (5 bases each). The ends were cut back, 5 bases at V and 4 bases at J, with 15 bases in the middle. In germline, CDR1 is LNHNV, CDR2 YYDKDF (reference sequence). The CDR3 runs to 14 residues. This chain's CDR3 is CATSSRSGQYEQYF. As DNA, the CDR3 is TGTGCCACCAGCTCCCGCTCGGGGCAGTACGAGCAGTACTTC.

This clonotype was seen only a few times. The rearrangement joins TRBV10-2 to TRBJ2-4; 7 bases line up with TRBD2. Germline CDR1 is WSHSY and CDR2 is SAAADI. This CDR3 region has 16 residues. V gave up 3 bases and J gave up 0 bases; unmatched junction bases: 5. The CDR3 loop reads CASSDSASGAKNIQYF. As DNA, the CDR3 is TGCGCCAGCAGTGACTCGGCTAGCGGAGCCAAAAACATTCAGTACTTC.

V gene TRBV12-3 or TRBV12-4 combines with J gene TRBJ2-6; D is undetermined. V dropped 8 bases and J dropped 5 bases, with 28 bases sitting between them. This CDR3 has 19 amino acids. The CDR3 region is CASFSLTLGTVVRANVLTF. The DNA of the CDR3 is TGTGCCAGCTTCAGTTTAACCCTGGGTACTGTCGTAAGGGCCAACGTCCTGACTTTC.

This clonotype came up a few times. This chain joins TRBV27 and TRBJ2-3, with D maybe TRBD1 (5 bases). Germline assignment: CDR1 MNHEY and CDR2 SMNVEV (reference sequence). The V end lost 2 bases, the J end lost 0 bases, and 12 bases lay between the germline ends. There are 16 residues in the CDR3. The CDR3 here is CASSLTQGTSTDTQYF. The CDR3 DNA reads TGTGCCAGCAGTTTAACCCAGGGCACTAGCACAGATACGCAGTATTTT.

The chain joins TRBV4-1 to TRBJ2-5, with no clear D. With 2 bases removed from V and 3 bases from J, the gap between germline ends came to 16 bases. The CDR3 sequence is 16 residues long. Looked up from germline, CDR1 is MGHRA and CDR2 is YSYEKL. CDR3 sequence: CASSQPIGTAKETQYF. CDR3 nucleotides: TGCGCCAGCAGCCAACCCATAGGAACAGCGAAAGAGACCCAGTACTTC.

There are a few counts of this clonotype. The chain couples TRBV5-8 to TRBJ1-1; no clear D. Germline V gene sequence: CDR1 SGHTS, CDR2 YDEGEE. V dropped 1 base and J dropped 6 bases, with 10 bases sitting between them. The CDR3 loop spans 13 amino acids. This chain's CDR3 is CASSLSDKPEAFF. CDR3 DNA sequence: TGTGCCAGCAGCTTGTCTGATAAACCTGAAGCTTTCTTT.

This clonotype was observed a handful of times. The chain combines TRBV7-8 with TRBJ2-3, with 11 bases fitting TRBD2. Per germline, CDR1 SGHVS and CDR2 FQNEAQ. With 8 bases clipped from V and 4 bases from J, the junction kept 11 bases outside the gene matches. The CDR3 runs to 16 residues. CDR3 protein: CASGPILAGESDTQYF. For the CDR3, the DNA is TGTGCCAGCGGCCCAATACTAGCGGGAGAGTCAGATACGCAGTATTTT. Full variable domain (missing parts from reference TRBV7-8 and TRBJ2-3): GAGVSQSPRYKVAKRGQDVALRCDPISGHVSLFWYQQALGQGPEFLTYFQNEAQLDKSGLPSDRFFAERPEGSVSTLKIQRTQQEDSAVYLCASGPILAGESDTQYFGPGTRLTVL.

The V and J genes are TRBV7-2 and TRBJ2-7; 8 bases are shared with TRBD1. The CDR3 runs to 13 residues. Trimming at V came to 3 bases and at J to 6 bases, leaving 4 bases not matched to a gene. Germline values: CDR1 SGHTA, CDR2 FQGNSA. CDR3 amino acids: CASSFRTGFEQYF. The CDR3 DNA sequence: TGTGCCAGCAGCTTCAGGACAGGGTTCGAGCAGTACTTC.